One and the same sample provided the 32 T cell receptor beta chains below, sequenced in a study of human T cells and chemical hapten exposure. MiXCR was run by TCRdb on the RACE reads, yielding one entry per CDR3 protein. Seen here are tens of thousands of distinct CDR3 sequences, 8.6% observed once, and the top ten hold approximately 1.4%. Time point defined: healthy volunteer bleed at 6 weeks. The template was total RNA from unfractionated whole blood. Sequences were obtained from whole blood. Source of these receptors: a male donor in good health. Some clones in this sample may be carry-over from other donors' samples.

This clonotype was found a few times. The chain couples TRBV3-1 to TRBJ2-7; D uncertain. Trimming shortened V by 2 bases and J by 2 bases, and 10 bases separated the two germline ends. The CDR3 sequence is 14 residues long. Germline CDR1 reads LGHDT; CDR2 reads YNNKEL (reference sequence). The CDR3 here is CASSQSVGAYEQYF. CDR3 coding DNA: TGTGCCAGCAGCCAATCGGTCGGAGCCTACGAGCAGTACTTC.

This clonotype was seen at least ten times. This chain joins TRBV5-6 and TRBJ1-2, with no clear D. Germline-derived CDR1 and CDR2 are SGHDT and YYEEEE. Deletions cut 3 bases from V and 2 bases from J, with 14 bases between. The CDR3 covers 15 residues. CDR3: CASSSLQTWNYGYTF. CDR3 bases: TGTGCCAGCAGCTCCCTCCAGACGTGGAACTATGGCTACACCTTC.

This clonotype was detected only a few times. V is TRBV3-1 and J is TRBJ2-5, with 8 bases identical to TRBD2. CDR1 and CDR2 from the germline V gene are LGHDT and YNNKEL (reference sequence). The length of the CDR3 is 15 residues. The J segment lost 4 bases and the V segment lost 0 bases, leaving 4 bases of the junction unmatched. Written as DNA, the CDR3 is TGTGCCAGCAGCCAAGATGGGGGACTAGTAGAGACCCAGTACTTC. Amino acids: CASSQDGGLVETQYF.

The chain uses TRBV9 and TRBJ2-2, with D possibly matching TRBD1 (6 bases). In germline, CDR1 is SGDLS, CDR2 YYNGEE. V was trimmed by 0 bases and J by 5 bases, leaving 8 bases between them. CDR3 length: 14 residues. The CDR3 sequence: CASSVGGPTGELFF. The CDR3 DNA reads TGTGCCAGCAGCGTAGGGGGGCCTACCGGGGAGCTGTTTTTT. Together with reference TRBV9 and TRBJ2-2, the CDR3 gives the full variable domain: DSGVTQTPKHLITATGQRVTLRCSPRSGDLSVYWYQQSLDQGLQFLIQYYNGEERAKGNILERFSAQQFPDLHSELNLSSLELGDSALYFCASSVGGPTGELFFGEGSRLTVL.

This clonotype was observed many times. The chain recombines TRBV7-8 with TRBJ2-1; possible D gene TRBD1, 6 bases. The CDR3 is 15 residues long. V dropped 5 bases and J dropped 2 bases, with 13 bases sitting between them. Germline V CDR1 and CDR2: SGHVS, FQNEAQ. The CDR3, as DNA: TGTGCCAGCAGCGGGCAGGGGATCACCTACAATGAGCAGTTCTTC. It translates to CASSGQGITYNEQFF.

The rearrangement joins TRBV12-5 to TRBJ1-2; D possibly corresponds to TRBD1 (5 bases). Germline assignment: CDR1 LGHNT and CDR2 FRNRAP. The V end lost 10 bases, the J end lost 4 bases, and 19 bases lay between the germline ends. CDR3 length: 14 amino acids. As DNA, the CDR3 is TGTGCTATTCTGTCACCCGGGGGTGCCTATGGCTACACCTTC. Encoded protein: CAILSPGGAYGYTF.

CDR3 loop: CASSFGTSGRNEQFF. CDR3 nucleotide sequence: TGTGCCAGCAGTTTCGGGACTAGCGGGAGGAATGAGCAGTTCTTC. This chain links TRBV5-4 with TRBJ2-1; 15 nucleotides align to TRBD2. Trimming took 5 bases from V and 7 from J; bases not matched to a gene: 4. The CDR3 spans 15 residues. Germline assignment: CDR1 SGHNT and CDR2 YYREEE (reference sequence).

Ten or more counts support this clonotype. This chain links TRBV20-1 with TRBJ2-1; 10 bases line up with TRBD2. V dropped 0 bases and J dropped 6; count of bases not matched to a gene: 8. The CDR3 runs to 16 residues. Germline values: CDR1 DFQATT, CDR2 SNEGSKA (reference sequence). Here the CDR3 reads CSARDLAGAPLNEQFF. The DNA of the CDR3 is TGCAGTGCTAGAGATCTAGCGGGGGCCCCCCTCAATGAGCAGTTCTTC.

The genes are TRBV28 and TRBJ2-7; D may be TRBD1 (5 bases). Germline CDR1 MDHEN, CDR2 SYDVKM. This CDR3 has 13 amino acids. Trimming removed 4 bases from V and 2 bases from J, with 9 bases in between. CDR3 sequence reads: CASSSDRTYEQYF. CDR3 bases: TGTGCCAGCAGTTCCGACAGAACCTACGAGCAGTACTTC.

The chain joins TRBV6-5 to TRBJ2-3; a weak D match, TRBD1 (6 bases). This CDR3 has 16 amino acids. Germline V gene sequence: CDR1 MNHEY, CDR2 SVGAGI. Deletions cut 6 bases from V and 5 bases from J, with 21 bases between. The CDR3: CASSTREGVRIDTQYF. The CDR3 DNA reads TGTGCCAGCAGCACACGCGAGGGGGTTCGGATAGATACGCAGTATTTT.

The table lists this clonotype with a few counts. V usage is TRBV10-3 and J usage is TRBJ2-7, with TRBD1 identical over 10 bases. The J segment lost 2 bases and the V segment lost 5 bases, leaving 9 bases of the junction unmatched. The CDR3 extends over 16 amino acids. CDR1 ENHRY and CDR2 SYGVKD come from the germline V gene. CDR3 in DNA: TGTGCCATCAGTCCCACCGGGACAGGGGCTGCCTACGAGCAGTACTTC. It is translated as CAISPTGTGAAYEQYF.

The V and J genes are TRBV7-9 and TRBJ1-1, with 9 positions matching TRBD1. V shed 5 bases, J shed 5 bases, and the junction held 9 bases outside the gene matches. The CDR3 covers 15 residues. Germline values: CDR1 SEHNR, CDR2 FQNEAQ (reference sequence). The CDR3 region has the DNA TGTGCCAGCAGCCCCTTCCGGGACAGGGATACTGAAGCTTTCTTT. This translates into CASSPFRDRDTEAFF.

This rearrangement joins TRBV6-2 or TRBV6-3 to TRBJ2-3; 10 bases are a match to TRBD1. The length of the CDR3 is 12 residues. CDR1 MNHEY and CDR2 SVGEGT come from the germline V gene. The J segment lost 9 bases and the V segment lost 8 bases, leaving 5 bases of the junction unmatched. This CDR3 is CASGTGEETQYF. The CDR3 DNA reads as TGTGCCAGCGGGACAGGGGAGGAAACGCAGTATTTT.

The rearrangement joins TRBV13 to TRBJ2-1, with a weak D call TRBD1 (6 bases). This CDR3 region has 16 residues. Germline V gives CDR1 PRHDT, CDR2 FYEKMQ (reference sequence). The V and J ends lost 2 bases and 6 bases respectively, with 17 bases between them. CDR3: CASSLISRDTANEQFF. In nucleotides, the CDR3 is TGTGCCAGCAGCTTAATCTCTCGGGACACTGCCAATGAGCAGTTCTTC. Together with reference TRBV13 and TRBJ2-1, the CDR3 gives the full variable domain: AAGVIQSPRHLIKEKRETATLKCYPIPRHDTVYWYQQGPGQDPQFLISFYEKMQSDKGSIPDRFSAQQFSDYHSELNMSSLELGDSALYFCASSLISRDTANEQFFGPGTRLTVL.

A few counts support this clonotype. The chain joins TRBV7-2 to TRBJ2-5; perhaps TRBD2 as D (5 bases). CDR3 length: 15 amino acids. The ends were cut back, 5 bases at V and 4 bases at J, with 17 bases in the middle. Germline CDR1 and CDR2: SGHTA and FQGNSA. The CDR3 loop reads CASSTTTMGRETQYF. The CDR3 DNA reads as TGTGCCAGCAGCACCACGACTATGGGGAGAGAGACCCAGTACTTC.

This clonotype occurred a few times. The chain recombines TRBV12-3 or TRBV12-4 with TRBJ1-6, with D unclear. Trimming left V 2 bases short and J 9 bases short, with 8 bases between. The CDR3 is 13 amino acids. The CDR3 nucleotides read TGTGCCAGCAGTTTACAGAATGGTTCACCCCTCCACTTT. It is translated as CASSLQNGSPLHF.

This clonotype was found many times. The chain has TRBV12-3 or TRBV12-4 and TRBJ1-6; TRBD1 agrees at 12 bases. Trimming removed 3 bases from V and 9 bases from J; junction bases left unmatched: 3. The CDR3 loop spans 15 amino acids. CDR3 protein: CASSFGTGGSSPLHF. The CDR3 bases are TGTGCCAGCAGTTTCGGGACAGGGGGCAGTTCACCCCTCCACTTT.

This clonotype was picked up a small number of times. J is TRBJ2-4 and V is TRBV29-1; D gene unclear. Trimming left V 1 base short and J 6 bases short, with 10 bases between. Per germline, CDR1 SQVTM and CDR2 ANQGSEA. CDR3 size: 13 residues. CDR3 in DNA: TGCAGCGTTGAAGGGTCGTTTTTAAACATTCAGTACTTC. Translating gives CSVEGSFLNIQYF.

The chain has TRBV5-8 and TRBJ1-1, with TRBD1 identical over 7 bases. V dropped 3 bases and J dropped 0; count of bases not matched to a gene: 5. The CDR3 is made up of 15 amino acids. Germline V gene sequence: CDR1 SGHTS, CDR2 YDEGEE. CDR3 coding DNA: TGTGCCAGCAGCTGGCGACAGGGAGTGAACACTGAAGCTTTCTTT. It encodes CASSWRQGVNTEAFF.

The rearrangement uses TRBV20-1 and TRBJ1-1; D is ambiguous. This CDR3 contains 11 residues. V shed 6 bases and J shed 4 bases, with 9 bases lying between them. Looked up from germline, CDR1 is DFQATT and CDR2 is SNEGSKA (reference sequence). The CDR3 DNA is TGCAGTGCCGCGTTTGGCACTGAAGCTTTCTTT. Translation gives CSAAFGTEAFF.

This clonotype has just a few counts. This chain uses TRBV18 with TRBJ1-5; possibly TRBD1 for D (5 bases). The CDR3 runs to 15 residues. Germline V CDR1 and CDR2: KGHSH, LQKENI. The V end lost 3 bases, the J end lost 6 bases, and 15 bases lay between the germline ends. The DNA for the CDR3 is TGTGCCAGCTCACCCTCGGGGACCACTAGTCAGCCCCAGCATTTT. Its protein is CASSPSGTTSQPQHF. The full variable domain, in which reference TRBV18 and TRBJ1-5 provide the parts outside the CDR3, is NAGVMQNPRHLVRRRGQEARLRCSPMKGHSHVYWYRQLPEEGLKFMVYLQKENIIDESGMPKERFSAEFPKEGPSILRIQQVVRGDSAAYFCASSPSGTTSQPQHFGDGTRLSIL.

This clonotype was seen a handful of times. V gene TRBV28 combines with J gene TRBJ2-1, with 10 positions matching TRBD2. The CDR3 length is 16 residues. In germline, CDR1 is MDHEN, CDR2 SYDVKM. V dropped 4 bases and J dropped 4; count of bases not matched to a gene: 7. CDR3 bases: TGTGCCAGCAGTTGGACTAGCGGAGGCCTTTACAATGAGCAGTTCTTC. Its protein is CASSWTSGGLYNEQFF.

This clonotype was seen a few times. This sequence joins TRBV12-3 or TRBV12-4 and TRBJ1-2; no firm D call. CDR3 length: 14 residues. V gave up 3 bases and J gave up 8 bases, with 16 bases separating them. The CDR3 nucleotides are TGTGCCAGCAGTTTTTCCGGCTACTATGAAGGCTACACCTTC. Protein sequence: CASSFSGYYEGYTF.

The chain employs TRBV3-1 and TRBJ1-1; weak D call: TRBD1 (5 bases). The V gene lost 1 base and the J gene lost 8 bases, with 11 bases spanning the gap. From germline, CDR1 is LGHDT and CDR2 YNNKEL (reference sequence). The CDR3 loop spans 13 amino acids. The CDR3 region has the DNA TGTGCCAGCAGCCAAGTGGAGGGGCGCGAAGCTTTCTTT. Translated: CASSQVEGREAFF.

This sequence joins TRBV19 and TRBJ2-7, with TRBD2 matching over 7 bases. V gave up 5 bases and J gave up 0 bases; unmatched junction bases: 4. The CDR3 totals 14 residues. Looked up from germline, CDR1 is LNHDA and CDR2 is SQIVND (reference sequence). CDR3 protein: CASSEAGVSYEQYF. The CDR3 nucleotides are TGTGCCAGTAGTGAGGCGGGAGTCTCCTACGAGCAGTACTTC.

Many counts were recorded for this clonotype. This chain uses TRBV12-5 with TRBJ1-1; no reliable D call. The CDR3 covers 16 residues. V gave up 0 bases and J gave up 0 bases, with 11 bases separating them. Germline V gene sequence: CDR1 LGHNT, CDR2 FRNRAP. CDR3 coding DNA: TGTGCTAGTGGTTTGGTCGGGGAGGGATTGAACACTGAAGCTTTCTTT. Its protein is CASGLVGEGLNTEAFF. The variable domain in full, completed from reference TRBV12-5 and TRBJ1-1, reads DARVTQTPRHKVTEMGQEVTMRCQPILGHNTVFWYRQTMMQGLELLAYFRNRAPLDDSGMPKDRFSAEMPDATLATLKIQPSEPRDSAVYFCASGLVGEGLNTEAFFGQGTRLTVV.

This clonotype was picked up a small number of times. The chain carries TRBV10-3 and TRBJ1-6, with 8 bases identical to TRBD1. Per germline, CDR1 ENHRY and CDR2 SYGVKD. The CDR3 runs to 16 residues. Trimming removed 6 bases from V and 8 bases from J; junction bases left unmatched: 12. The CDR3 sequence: CAISGTGSRKDSPLHF. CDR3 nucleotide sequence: TGTGCCATCAGCGGGACAGGCTCCCGGAAGGATTCACCCCTCCACTTT.

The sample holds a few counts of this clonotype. CDR3 region: CASSLVIPAWGYGYTF. DNA for the CDR3: TGTGCCAGCAGCTTGGTTATTCCTGCCTGGGGCTATGGCTACACCTTC. This sequence joins TRBV5-7 and TRBJ1-2, with D unresolved. TRBV5-7 is noted as an ORF with a role that remains uncertain. V was clipped by 0 bases and J by 4 bases, with 16 bases between them. CDR3 size: 16 residues.

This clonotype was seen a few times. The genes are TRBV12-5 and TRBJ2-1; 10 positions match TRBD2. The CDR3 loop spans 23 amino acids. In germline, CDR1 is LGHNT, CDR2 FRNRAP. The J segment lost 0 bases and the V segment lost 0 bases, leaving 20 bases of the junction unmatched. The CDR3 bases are TGTGCTAGTGGTTTGGTATCCTCGACAGCCACCGGGAGCGGGAGGGCCTCCTACAATGAGCAGTTCTTC. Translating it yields CASGLVSSTATGSGRASYNEQFF.

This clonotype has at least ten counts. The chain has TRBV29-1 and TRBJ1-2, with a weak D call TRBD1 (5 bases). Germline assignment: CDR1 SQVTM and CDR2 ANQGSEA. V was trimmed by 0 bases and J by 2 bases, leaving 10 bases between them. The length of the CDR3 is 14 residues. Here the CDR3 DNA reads TGCAGCGTTGAAGACCCGGACACGAACTATGGCTACACCTTC. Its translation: CSVEDPDTNYGYTF.

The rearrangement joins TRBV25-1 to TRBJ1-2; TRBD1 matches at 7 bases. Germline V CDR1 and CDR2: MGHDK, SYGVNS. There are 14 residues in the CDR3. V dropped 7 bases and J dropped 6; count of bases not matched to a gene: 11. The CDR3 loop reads CASNPTGLLDGYTF. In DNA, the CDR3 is TGTGCCAGCAACCCGACAGGGCTCCTAGATGGCTACACCTTC.

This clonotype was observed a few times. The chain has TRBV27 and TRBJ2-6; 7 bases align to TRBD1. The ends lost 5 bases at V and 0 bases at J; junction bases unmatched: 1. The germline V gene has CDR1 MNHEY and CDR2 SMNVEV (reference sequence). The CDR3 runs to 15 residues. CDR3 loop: CASSRTGSGANVLTF. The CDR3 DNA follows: TGTGCCAGCAGTCGGACAGGCTCTGGGGCCAACGTCCTGACTTTC.